This T cell receptor beta chain was obtained from a study of blood T cell repertoires in COVID-19. Study-wide context: The United States, Italy and Spain supplied acute and convalescent COVID-19 samples. The cDNA or gDNA used as material had been derived from T cells, B-cell-depleted T cells, or PBMCs.

Authors' data handling: Estimation of nucleated cell counts relied on the amplification of reference gene primers. The data were produced by immunoSEQ multiplex PCR, yet TCRdb's version contains in-frame clones alone and is incomplete. The V and J calls and clone size come from that table; D and trimming were worked out from the DNA. The data contain about 130,000 clones, approximately 78% of them singletons. The V gene lost 6 bases and the J gene lost 5 bases, with 14 bases spanning the gap. CDR1 is MNHNS, CDR2 SASEGT, per germline. The CDR3 has 14 residues. Sequencing was performed on peripheral blood. This chain joins TRBV6-1 and TRBJ1-3; D not certain. This receptor was obtained from a man aged 55-75 years who had recovered from COVID-19. The CDR3 sequence is CASSPGDTRNTIYF. The CDR3 DNA reads as TGTGCCAGCAGCCCCGGCGACACGAGAAACACCATATATTTT.